The 32 T cell receptor beta chains listed next were all sequenced from one sample in a study of blood T cell repertoires in COVID-19 (dated by TCRdb to the early 2020s). The library relied on the immunoSEQ multiplex PCR assay. What TCRdb holds here is the immuneACCESS table cut down to in-frame rearrangements. Part of the clones is not present; checked against another copy, under half of the missing clones reflect an unresolved V gene, and the others are unexplained. The sample table holds hundreds of thousands of clones, of which 88% were seen once. The top ten clonotypes cover 2% to 2.5% of the sample. Material: PBMCs or T cells enriched from blood (not recorded which). The receptor source for this set is a woman aged 60 to 75 in a cohort exposed to, infected with or recovered from COVID-19 (not recorded which).

The V and J genes are TRBV6-2 or TRBV6-3 and TRBJ2-5, with D perhaps matching TRBD1 (5 bases). Trimming stripped 2 bases from V and 5 bases from J, with 12 bases between. This CDR3 region has 14 residues. Germline CDR1 reads MNHEY; CDR2 reads SVGEGT. CDR3 amino acids: CASSYGAMRETQYF. In nucleotides, the CDR3 is TGTGCCAGCAGTTACGGGGCGATGAGGGAGACCCAGTACTTC.

The CDR3 nucleotides read TGTGCCAGCAGTCCGAACAGGGGGCTCGAGTCTTCCGAGCAGTACTTC. This encodes CASSPNRGLESSEQYF. The chain has TRBV28 and TRBJ2-7; 9 nucleotides align to TRBD1. CDR1 and CDR2 from the germline V gene are MDHEN and SYDVKM. CDR3 length: 16 amino acids. The ends lost 5 bases at V and 6 bases at J; junction bases unmatched: 14.

This clone was seen once. The chain joins TRBV24-1 to TRBJ2-2, with TRBD2 matching over 8 bases. Germline trimming cut 9 bases from V and 1 base from J; bases unmatched to any gene: 6. The CDR3 is 15 amino acids. Per germline, CDR1 KGHDR and CDR2 SFDVKD. DNA of the CDR3: TGTGCCACCTCCAGGGCGGGAGGGAACACCGGGGAGCTGTTTTTT. Protein product: CATSRAGGNTGELFF.

This chain joins TRBV10-3 and TRBJ1-1; TRBD1 aligns across 8 bases. Germline CDR1 reads ENHRY; CDR2 reads SYGVKD. V gave up 6 bases and J gave up 0 bases; unmatched junction bases: 6. This CDR3 region has 15 residues. The CDR3 reads CAIRDRAILNTEAFF. CDR3 bases: TGTGCCATCAGGGACAGGGCGATATTGAACACTGAAGCTTTCTTT.

The chain joins TRBV6-1 to TRBJ2-2, with D possibly TRBD2 on 5 matching bases. The CDR3 totals 13 residues. CDR1 and CDR2 (germline): MNHNS, SASEGT. Deletions cut 3 bases from V and 3 bases from J, with 5 bases between. The CDR3, as DNA: TGTGCCAGCAGTGAGCGGGACACCGGGGAGCTGTTTTTT. This translates into CASSERDTGELFF.

The chain joins TRBV2 to TRBJ1-4; weak D call: TRBD1 (5 bases). The CDR3 consists of 14 residues. V lost 5 bases and J 2 bases, leaving 9 bases between the germline ends. Germline CDR1 is SNHLY and CDR2 is FYNNEI. In nucleotides, the CDR3 is TGTGCCAGCAGTCCCACAGGCACTAATGAAAAACTGTTTTTT. This translates into CASSPTGTNEKLFF. Full variable domain (remainder filled in from reference TRBV2 and TRBJ1-4): EPEVTQTPSHQVTQMGQEVILRCVPISNHLYFYWYRQILGQKVEFLVSFYNNEISEKSEIFDDQFSVERPDGSNFTLKIRSTKLEDSAMYFCASSPTGTNEKLFFGSGTQLSVL.

The chain recombines TRBV14 with TRBJ2-7; TRBD2 matches 12 bases. The V segment lost 3 bases and the J segment 7 bases; nucleotides outside the gene matches: 13. The CDR3 contains 17 residues. Germline V CDR1 and CDR2: SGHDN, FVKESK. CDR3 bases: TGTGCCAGCAGCCAGGCTAAGGGCCAGGGACTAGCGGGTGAGCAGTACTTC. Its protein product is CASSQAKGQGLAGEQYF. Full variable domain (remainder filled in from reference TRBV14 and TRBJ2-7): EAGVTQFPSHSVIEKGQTVTLRCDPISGHDNLYWYRRVMGKEIKFLLHFVKESKQDESGMPNNRFLAERTGGTYSTLKVQPAELEDSGVYFCASSQAKGQGLAGEQYFGPGTRLTVT.

This chain connects TRBV5-4 to TRBJ2-1; 9 bases fit TRBD2. The ends lost 4 bases at V and 8 bases at J; junction bases unmatched: 16. Looked up from germline, CDR1 is SGHNT and CDR2 is YYREEE (reference sequence). The CDR3 has 17 residues. The CDR3 DNA reads as TGTGCCAGCAGCCCCAGGTGGCGGGAGGGCCCTAGGGATGAGCAGTTCTTC. Protein sequence: CASSPRWREGPRDEQFF.

The chain carries TRBV7-9 and TRBJ2-1, with 11 bases matching TRBD2. CDR3 length: 19 amino acids. Trimming cost V 5 bases and J 0 bases; bases outside gene matches: 12. Germline lookup yields CDR1 SEHNR and CDR2 FQNEAQ (reference sequence). CDR3 residues: CASSSRGTSGGSSYNEQFF. The CDR3 DNA follows: TGTGCCAGCAGCAGCCGTGGGACTAGCGGAGGGAGCTCCTACAATGAGCAGTTCTTC.

The V call is TRBV28, the J call TRBJ1-1; D perhaps matches TRBD1 (5 bases). Trimming pared 5 bases from V and 0 bases from J, leaving 16 bases between. This CDR3 spans 16 amino acids. Germline lookup yields CDR1 MDHEN and CDR2 SYDVKM. CDR3 in amino acids: CASSPPGGGMNTEAFF. In nucleotides, the CDR3 is TGTGCCAGCAGTCCCCCCGGGGGGGGGATGAACACTGAAGCTTTCTTT.

This chain connects TRBV10-1 to TRBJ1-1; TRBD1 is a possible D gene (5 bases). Germline V gene data show CDR1 as WNHNN and CDR2 as SYGVQD (reference sequence). Trimming removed 5 bases from V and 6 bases from J, with 13 bases in between. The CDR3 is made up of 13 amino acids. The CDR3 DNA follows: TGCGCCAGCAGTAAGGAGGGGCGGTCTGAAGCTTTCTTT. Protein sequence: CASSKEGRSEAFF.

The rearrangement links TRBV24-1 to TRBJ2-3; no definite D call. The V and J ends lost 4 bases and 0 bases respectively, with 7 bases between them. The CDR3 is 14 amino acids. In germline, CDR1 is KGHDR, CDR2 SFDVKD. For the CDR3, the DNA is TGTGCCACCAGTGACCTACGAAGCACAGATACGCAGTATTTT. It encodes CATSDLRSTDTQYF.

This chain joins TRBV28 and TRBJ2-7; 10 bases agree with TRBD1. The V gene end was trimmed by 5 bases and the J gene end by 3 bases; junction bases not matched to a gene: 7. This CDR3 region has 15 residues. The germline gives CDR1 MDHEN, CDR2 SYDVKM. For the CDR3, the DNA is TGTGCCAGCAGTGACAGGGGGCGCGAGGGCTACGAGCAGTACTTC. It specifies CASSDRGREGYEQYF.

The chain recombines TRBV6-6 with TRBJ2-7; weak D call: TRBD2 (11 bases). CDR3 length: 15 residues. Trimming pared 7 bases from V and 9 bases from J, leaving 25 bases between. From germline, CDR1 is MNHNY and CDR2 SVGAGI (reference sequence). The CDR3 DNA is TGTGCCAGCATAGCGGGAGGGACAGGGGCGCTGACGCAGTACTTC. It translates to CASIAGGTGALTQYF.

The V gene is TRBV24-1, the J gene TRBJ1-2; D might be TRBD1 (6 bases). The CDR3 consists of 16 residues. Per the germline V gene, CDR1 is KGHDR and CDR2 is SFDVKD. V shed 6 bases and J shed 3 bases, with 19 bases lying between them. CDR3: CATSLEDRKGDYGYTF. The CDR3 nucleotides are TGTGCCACCAGTCTTGAGGACAGAAAGGGGGACTATGGCTACACCTTC.

The CDR3 DNA follows: TGTGCCAGCAGTTTTCGGACAGGGGGCGTGGGCCTAGCGGGAGGACTTAGCACAGATACGCAGTATTTT. It codes for CASSFRTGGVGLAGGLSTDTQYF. This chain uses TRBV2 with TRBJ2-3, with D perhaps matching TRBD1 or TRBD2 (11 bases each). The ends were cut back, 5 bases at V and 0 bases at J, with 36 bases in the middle. The length of the CDR3 is 23 residues. Germline CDR1 SNHLY, CDR2 FYNNEI.

In this sample, this clone turned up once. The rearrangement uses TRBV5-4 and TRBJ1-6; 9 bases line up with TRBD1. Looked up from germline, CDR1 is SGHNT and CDR2 is YYREEE (reference sequence). This CDR3 is built from 14 residues. Trimming took 4 bases from V and 5 from J; bases not matched to a gene: 1. The CDR3 loop reads CASSRDRDNSPLHF. The CDR3 nucleotides are TGTGCCAGCAGCCGGGACAGGGATAATTCACCCCTCCACTTT.

This clone has just one count. The chain uses TRBV4-3 and TRBJ2-3; D is perhaps TRBD1 (5 bases). From germline, CDR1 is LGHNA and CDR2 YSLEER. Trimming took 0 bases from V and 6 from J, leaving 13 bases between them. This CDR3 is 15 amino acids long. The CDR3 DNA reads TGCGCCAGCAGCCAAGAAAGGGGCCTACGGGATACGCAGTATTTT. It translates to CASSQERGLRDTQYF.

The chain uses TRBV18 and TRBJ2-1; D not resolved. V was shortened by 1 base and J by 4 bases, with 14 bases between the two germline ends. The CDR3 length is 16 residues. Germline assignment: CDR1 KGHSH and CDR2 LQKENI. CDR3 in DNA: TGTGCCAGCTCACCACAACTAAGTTCTCTGTACAATGAGCAGTTCTTC. As protein: CASSPQLSSLYNEQFF.

This chain connects TRBV5-4 to TRBJ2-1; tentatively, D is TRBD2 (5 bases). V was shortened by 2 bases and J by 1 base, with 7 bases between the two germline ends. The CDR3 is 14 residues long. Germline V gives CDR1 SGHNT, CDR2 YYREEE (reference sequence). CDR3: CASSFERSYNEQFF. CDR3 nucleotide sequence: TGTGCCAGCAGCTTTGAGCGGTCCTACAATGAGCAGTTCTTC.

The V and J genes are TRBV30 and TRBJ2-7, with 8 bases matching TRBD2. V was clipped by 8 bases and J by 6 bases; unmatched bases: 9. Per the germline V gene, CDR1 is GTSNPN and CDR2 is SVGIG (reference sequence). This CDR3 contains 12 residues. The CDR3 region has the DNA TGTGCCGGTAGCAGCGGGGGTTTCGAGCAGTACTTC. Protein: CAGSSGGFEQYF. Based on the CDR3 plus reference TRBV30 and TRBJ2-7, the full variable domain is SQTIHQWPATLVQPVGSPLSLECTVEGTSNPNLYWYRQAAGRGLQLLFYSVGIGQISSEVPQNLSASRPQDRQFILSSKKLLLSDSGFYLCAGSSGGFEQYFGPGTRLTVT.

The table lists this clone with a count of one. The chain uses TRBV28 and TRBJ1-6; 7 bases map to TRBD1. The CDR3 runs to 15 residues. Trimming cost V 1 base and J 7 bases; bases outside gene matches: 4. Germline-derived CDR1 and CDR2 are MDHEN and SYDVKM. CDR3 region: CASSLSRQGNSPLHF. CDR3 in DNA: TGTGCCAGCAGTTTATCGCGACAGGGAAATTCACCCCTCCACTTT. The full variable domain, completed using reference TRBV28 and TRBJ1-6, is DVKVTQSSRYLVKRTGEKVFLECVQDMDHENMFWYRQDPGLGLRLIYFSYDVKMKEKGDIPEGYSVSREKKERFSLILESASTNQTSMYLCASSLSRQGNSPLHFGNGTRLTVT.

This clone was observed a few times. J is TRBJ1-1 and V is TRBV7-9; TRBD1 agrees at 8 bases. Per the germline V gene, CDR1 is SEHNR and CDR2 is FQNEAQ (reference sequence). The CDR3 extends over 16 amino acids. The V and J ends lost 5 bases and 5 bases, in that order; junction bases with no gene match: 13. This CDR3 is CASSPLLTGEGTEAFF. CDR3 nucleotides: TGTGCCAGCAGCCCCCTCCTGACAGGGGAGGGGACTGAAGCTTTCTTT.

The V and J genes are TRBV5-4 and TRBJ1-2; 7 bases line up with TRBD1. The CDR3 sequence is 16 residues long. Unmatched junction bases numbered 13, after V lost 4 bases and J lost 4 bases. Per the germline V gene, CDR1 is SGHNT and CDR2 is YYREEE (reference sequence). CDR3 region: CASSISTGPYAYGYTF. For the CDR3, the DNA is TGTGCCAGCAGCATTTCGACAGGGCCCTATGCCTATGGCTACACCTTC.

J is TRBJ1-5 and V is TRBV5-6; weak D call: TRBD1 (6 bases). Trimming removed 4 bases from V and 5 bases from J, with 16 bases in between. The CDR3 is 15 amino acids. Germline V lookup: CDR1 SGHDT, CDR2 YYEEEE. CDR3 sequence: CASSVSGASHQPQHF. The CDR3 DNA reads as TGTGCCAGCAGCGTCTCAGGGGCCTCCCATCAGCCCCAGCATTTT.

This chain connects TRBV5-1 to TRBJ2-3; 7 bases align to TRBD1. This CDR3 region has 14 residues. The V gene's germline CDR1 is SGHRS and CDR2 YFSETQ. The ends lost 4 bases at V and 3 bases at J; junction bases unmatched: 5. CDR3 coding DNA: TGCGCCAGCAGCCTGGGGACAGTTACAGATACGCAGTATTTT. Encoded protein: CASSLGTVTDTQYF.

The CDR3 loop reads CASSSRGTGANVLTF. CDR3 DNA: TGTGCCAGCAGCTCAAGGGGAACTGGGGCCAACGTCCTGACTTTC. The chain links TRBV7-6 to TRBJ2-6, with a tentative D call TRBD1 (5 bases). Germline V gives CDR1 SGHVS, CDR2 FNYEAQ. The germline V and J ends were trimmed by 4 bases and 2 bases, with 9 bases remaining between them. The CDR3 is 15 residues long.

V and J are TRBV7-2 and TRBJ2-7; 7 nucleotides match TRBD2. The CDR3 has 14 residues. Germline trimming cut 2 bases from V and 3 bases from J; bases unmatched to any gene: 4. The germline gives CDR1 SGHTA, CDR2 FQGNSA. Written as DNA, the CDR3 is TGTGCCAGCAGCTTATCCGGCGGGGGCTACGAGCAGTACTTC. This translates into CASSLSGGGYEQYF.

Regarding this clone: Additional DNA sequences in this sample encode the identical CDR3. The chain is built from TRBV28 and TRBJ1-5; D call uncertain. This CDR3 contains 12 residues. Deletions cut 6 bases from V and 4 bases from J, with 7 bases between. Looked up from germline, CDR1 is MDHEN and CDR2 is SYDVKM. CDR3 amino acids: CASSLLNQPQHF. CDR3 DNA sequence: TGTGCCAGCAGCCTACTAAATCAGCCCCAGCATTTT.

The V gene is TRBV11-1, the J gene TRBJ2-1, with a tentative D call TRBD2 (6 bases). CDR3 length: 15 amino acids. The V gene's germline CDR1 is SGHAT and CDR2 FQDESV (reference sequence). V was pared by 0 bases and J by 15 bases, with 21 bases between. The CDR3 region is CASSLAGWVGDSRFF. CDR3 sequence (DNA): TGTGCCAGCAGCTTAGCGGGGTGGGTGGGGGACTCGAGGTTCTTC.

V is TRBV6-2 or TRBV6-3 and J is TRBJ2-2; a possible D gene is TRBD2 (7 bases). The CDR3 sequence is 14 residues long. Trimming took 2 bases from V and 7 from J, leaving 11 bases between them. Germline V gene lookup returns CDR1 MNHEY and CDR2 SVGEGT. DNA for the CDR3: TGTGCCAGCAGTTACGGAGCGGGACACGGGGAGCTGTTTTTT. It yields the protein CASSYGAGHGELFF.

The chain uses TRBV12-2 and TRBJ2-7; TRBD2, the D gene given by the table, was not confirmed from the DNA. TRBV12-2 is deemed a pseudogene. This CDR3 region has 13 residues. CDR3 in DNA: TGTGCAAGTCGCCCCGGGGGTGACTACGAGCAGTACTTC. It encodes CASRPGGDYEQYF.